This T cell receptor (beta chain) appears in the sequencing data of a study of shared clonotypes between healthy human individuals. Some clones are missing from TCRdb's copy, which holds only in-frame ones; the method was immunoSEQ multiplex PCR. Here the sample spans approximately 400,000 clones, roughly 96% being singletons. Germline V gene lookup returns CDR1 MNHEY and CDR2 SVGAGI. This CDR3 comprises 15 residues. V gave up 5 bases and J gave up 7 bases; unmatched junction bases: 12. This TCR came from a man between 25 and 39 years old in good health. The material sequenced was memory CD8+ T cells sorted from blood. Noted subset: CD45RO+ cells pooled with CCR7-negative TemRA cells. The chain carries TRBV6-5 and TRBJ2-3, with 7 bases lining up with TRBD2. CDR3 DNA: TGTGCCAGCAGTCTCAGCGGGGAAAGGGTGAATACGCAGTATTTT. It yields the protein CASSLSGERVNTQYF.